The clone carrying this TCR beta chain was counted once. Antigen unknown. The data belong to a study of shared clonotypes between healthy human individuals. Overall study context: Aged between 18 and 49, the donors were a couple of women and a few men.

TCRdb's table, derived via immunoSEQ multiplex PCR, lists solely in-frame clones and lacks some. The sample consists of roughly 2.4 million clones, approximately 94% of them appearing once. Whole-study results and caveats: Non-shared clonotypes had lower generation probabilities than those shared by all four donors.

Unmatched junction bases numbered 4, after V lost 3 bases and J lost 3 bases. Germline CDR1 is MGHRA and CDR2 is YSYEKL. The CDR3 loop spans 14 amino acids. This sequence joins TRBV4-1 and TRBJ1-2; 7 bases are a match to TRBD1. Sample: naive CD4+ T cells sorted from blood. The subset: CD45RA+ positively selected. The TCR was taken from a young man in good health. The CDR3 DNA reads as TGCGCCAGCAGCCAGACGGGACAGTACTATGGCTACACCTTC. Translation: CASSQTGQYYGYTF.